These 27 T cell receptor beta chains came from one sample sequenced in a study of T-cell memory formation after mild COVID-19. MiXCR, applied by TCRdb to the 5' RACE reads, yields one record per CDR3 protein. The sample has some 260,000 distinct CDR3 sequences, about a sixth seen once. The specimen sequenced was PBMCs or a T cell subset sorted from them (not recorded which). The receptors shown here come from a man between 18 and 29 years old who had mild COVID-19 (a few samples of this study predate the infection). Cell type and time point are not known.

This clonotype was picked up a small number of times. The CDR3 sequence: CASSRPGTSSYNEQFF. DNA of the CDR3: TGTGCCAGCAGTCGACCCGGGACTAGCTCCTACAATGAGCAGTTCTTC. The J gene is TRBJ2-1, the V gene TRBV7-6, with 8 nucleotides matching TRBD2. This CDR3 has 16 residues. The V gene's germline CDR1 is SGHVS and CDR2 FNYEAQ. V lost 6 bases, J lost 0 bases, and 7 bases stayed unmatched.

The rearrangement uses TRBV12-3 or TRBV12-4 and TRBJ1-2, with a weak D call TRBD1 (6 bases). The CDR3 totals 15 residues. Trimming took off 6 bases at V and 4 bases at J, with 18 bases between the two ends. The CDR3 sequence is CASSPILGAIYGYTF. The CDR3 DNA reads TGTGCCAGCAGCCCTATCTTGGGGGCCATCTATGGCTACACCTTC.

The chain links TRBV5-1 to TRBJ2-3; no clear D gene. The germline V gene encodes CDR1 SGHRS and CDR2 YFSETQ. The CDR3 runs 13 residues. Trimming pared 4 bases from V and 1 base from J, leaving 7 bases between. The CDR3 DNA follows: TGCGCCAGCAGCGTCGTAGGCACAGATACGCAGTATTTT. It encodes CASSVVGTDTQYF.

The chain joins TRBV10-3 to TRBJ2-1, with 10 bases that match TRBD1. The CDR3 is 14 amino acids. Germline CDR1 is ENHRY and CDR2 is SYGVKD. V trimming: 4 bases; J trimming: 6 bases; junction bases outside the gene matches: 3. In nucleotides, the CDR3 is TGTGCCATCAGTGGGGGACAGGGGCCCAATGAGCAGTTCTTC. Amino acids: CAISGGQGPNEQFF.

This clonotype was seen only a few times. The V and J genes are TRBV18 and TRBJ2-5; weak D call: TRBD2 (5 bases). CDR1 and CDR2 (germline): KGHSH, LQKENI. The CDR3 is 15 residues long. Trimming left V 3 bases short and J 5 bases short, with 16 bases between. This chain's CDR3 is CASSPPSPGFETQYF. CDR3 in DNA: TGTGCCAGCTCACCTCCGTCTCCGGGGTTTGAGACCCAGTACTTC.

This clonotype was found a few times. The J gene is TRBJ2-3, the V gene TRBV7-2; no definite D call. The length of the CDR3 is 15 residues. Germline CDR1 and CDR2: SGHTA and FQGNSA. V dropped 5 bases and J dropped 1 base, with 13 bases sitting between them. The CDR3 DNA is TGTGCCAGCAGCCCCCAGGTGGGCGGCACAGATACGCAGTATTTT. Encoded protein: CASSPQVGGTDTQYF. Drawing the rest from reference TRBV7-2 and TRBJ2-3, the complete variable domain is GAGVSQSPSNKVTEKGKDVELRCDPISGHTALYWYRQSLGQGLEFLIYFQGNSAPDKSGLPSDRFSAERTGGSVSTLTIQRTQQEDSAVYLCASSPQVGGTDTQYFGPGTRLTVL.

The chain recombines TRBV19 with TRBJ2-1, with 11 bases identical to TRBD1. J was trimmed by 7 bases and V by 7 bases; bases with no gene match: 6. The CDR3 is 14 residues long. Germline V gene data show CDR1 as LNHDA and CDR2 as SQIVND (reference sequence). The CDR3 nucleotides are TGTGCCAGTACCGCGGACAGGGGGCTGAATGAGCAGTTCTTC. Residues: CASTADRGLNEQFF.

This clonotype was counted only a few times. The chain uses TRBV7-2 and TRBJ1-6; D is perhaps TRBD1 (6 bases). The CDR3 loop spans 15 amino acids. V lost 4 bases to trimming and J lost 7 bases, with 14 bases between them. Germline V CDR1 and CDR2: SGHTA, FQGNSA. CDR3 region: CASSSHRANNSPLHF. CDR3 nucleotides: TGTGCCAGCAGCTCCCACAGGGCTAACAATTCACCCCTCCACTTT.

A few counts support this clonotype. This clone may be a read error of a much larger clone one base away. The rearrangement uses TRBV5-4 and TRBJ1-3; D unresolved. CDR1 and CDR2 (germline): SGHNT, YYREEE (reference sequence). This CDR3 is 12 amino acids long. V gave up 2 bases and J gave up 2 bases, with 2 bases separating them. The CDR3 spells CASSFPGNTIYF. The CDR3 nucleotides are TGTGCCAGCAGCTTTCCTGGAAACACCATATATTTT.

The chain recombines TRBV20-1 with TRBJ1-2, with TRBD1 as a possible D gene (5 bases). Looked up from germline, CDR1 is DFQATT and CDR2 is SNEGSKA (reference sequence). CDR3 length: 12 residues. V lost 7 bases and J 1 base, leaving 10 bases between the germline ends. The CDR3 sequence: CSGPGHNYGYTF. CDR3 nucleotides: TGCAGTGGACCAGGACATAACTATGGCTACACCTTC.

V is TRBV18 and J is TRBJ1-1; maybe TRBD1 (5 bases). The CDR3 is 15 residues long. The ends were cut back, 0 bases at V and 3 bases at J, with 11 bases in the middle. The germline V gene has CDR1 KGHSH and CDR2 LQKENI. The CDR3 loop is CASSPPSRVDTEAFF. The CDR3 nucleotides are TGTGCCAGCTCACCACCGAGCAGGGTTGACACTGAAGCTTTCTTT. The whole variable domain, remainder taken from reference TRBV18 and TRBJ1-1, is NAGVMQNPRHLVRRRGQEARLRCSPMKGHSHVYWYRQLPEEGLKFMVYLQKENIIDESGMPKERFSAEFPKEGPSILRIQQVVRGDSAAYFCASSPPSRVDTEAFFGQGTRLTVV.

This clonotype was seen more than once but under ten times. J is TRBJ1-5 and V is TRBV10-3; unclear D gene. Germline values: CDR1 ENHRY, CDR2 SYGVKD. This CDR3 comprises 12 residues. The V gene lost 7 bases and the J gene lost 2 bases, with 6 bases spanning the gap. CDR3 nucleotides: TGTGCCATCACCGACGGCAATCAGCCCCAGCATTTT. Protein: CAITDGNQPQHF.

This clonotype turned up a few times. The chain combines TRBV25-1 with TRBJ2-7; tentative D call: TRBD1 (6 bases). CDR3 length: 13 amino acids. Germline V gene lookup returns CDR1 MGHDK and CDR2 SYGVNS. V gave up 7 bases and J gave up 4 bases, with 14 bases separating them. The chain's CDR3 is CASTGRGPYEQYF. The CDR3 bases are TGTGCCAGCACTGGCAGGGGTCCTTACGAGCAGTACTTC.

This clonotype occurred a few times. The rearrangement joins TRBV4-3 to TRBJ2-5; D may be TRBD2 (5 bases). Germline CDR1 is LGHNA and CDR2 is YSLEER. Deletions cut 4 bases from V and 9 bases from J, with 12 bases between. The CDR3 totals 12 residues. The CDR3 DNA sequence: TGCGCCAGCAGCCTTCCCGGCGGGCCCCAGTACTTC. Amino acids: CASSLPGGPQYF.

The chain links TRBV6-2 or TRBV6-3 to TRBJ1-3; D gene unclear. Germline assignment: CDR1 MNHEY and CDR2 SVGEGT. The V end lost 0 bases, the J end lost 2 bases, and 5 bases lay between the germline ends. The CDR3 runs to 14 residues. The DNA for the CDR3 is TGTGCCAGCAGTTACTCGGGGACTGGAAACACCATATATTTT. This sequence encodes CASSYSGTGNTIYF.

A few counts support this clonotype. The rearrangement joins TRBV4-1 to TRBJ2-1; D may be TRBD2 (6 bases). Germline-derived CDR1 and CDR2 are MGHRA and YSYEKL. This CDR3 has 16 amino acids. The V end lost 3 bases, the J end lost 6 bases, and 18 bases lay between the germline ends. The CDR3 nucleotides are TGCGCCAGCAGCCACCCCGGGAGATCCGGAATCAATGAGCAGTTCTTC. This gives the protein CASSHPGRSGINEQFF.

This clonotype was seen a handful of times. The J gene is TRBJ2-1, the V gene TRBV7-2, with D possibly matching TRBD2 (6 bases). Germline V gene sequence: CDR1 SGHTA, CDR2 FQGNSA. The germline V and J ends were trimmed by 2 bases and 4 bases, with 18 bases remaining between them. The CDR3 has 17 amino acids. The CDR3 spells CASSLRAGRGGYNEQFF. For the CDR3, the DNA is TGTGCCAGCAGCTTAAGGGCGGGGCGCGGTGGATACAATGAGCAGTTCTTC.

The chain recombines TRBV6-1 with TRBJ1-1; no definite D call. The germline V and J ends were trimmed by 3 bases and 10 bases, with 6 bases remaining between them. This CDR3 comprises 10 residues. The germline gives CDR1 MNHNS, CDR2 SASEGT. CDR3 DNA: TGTGCCAGCAGTGACAGACTAGCTTTCTTT. Translating gives CASSDRLAFF.

The V gene is TRBV5-1, the J gene TRBJ1-2, with D perhaps TRBD1 (6 bases). This CDR3 region has 14 residues. From germline, CDR1 is SGHRS and CDR2 YFSETQ. V dropped 4 bases and J dropped 7 bases, with 17 bases sitting between them. CDR3 sequence: CASSPGEGLGGYTF. CDR3 bases: TGCGCCAGCAGCCCAGGGGAGGGGCTGGGTGGCTACACCTTC.

The rearrangement joins TRBV4-3 to TRBJ1-5; the D gene is possibly TRBD1 (5 bases). Trimming took 0 bases from V and 7 from J, leaving 13 bases between them. The length of the CDR3 is 15 residues. Looked up from germline, CDR1 is LGHNA and CDR2 is YSLEER. CDR3 sequence (DNA): TGCGCCAGCAGCCAAGATATTGGGCAGGGCCAGCCCCAGCATTTT. This translates into CASSQDIGQGQPQHF.

The J gene is TRBJ1-2, the V gene TRBV20-1, with D tentatively TRBD1 (5 bases). This CDR3 spans 13 amino acids. CDR1 is DFQATT, CDR2 SNEGSKA, per germline (reference sequence). The ends were cut back, 0 bases at V and 7 bases at J, with 12 bases in the middle. In nucleotides, the CDR3 is TGCAGTGCTAGAGATGATATCAGGGCTGGCTACACCTTC. Translating gives CSARDDIRAGYTF.

The chain recombines TRBV20-1 with TRBJ2-5; D not certain. This CDR3 is built from 11 residues. Trimming left V 6 bases short and J 4 bases short, with 9 bases between. The V gene's germline CDR1 is DFQATT and CDR2 SNEGSKA (reference sequence). CDR3 sequence reads: CSARLGETQYF. In DNA form, the CDR3 reads TGCAGTGCGAGGCTGGGAGAGACCCAGTACTTC.

This clonotype was recorded many times. The rearrangement uses TRBV7-6 and TRBJ2-3; D uncertain. Germline CDR1 SGHVS, CDR2 FNYEAQ. CDR3 length: 15 amino acids. Trimming left V 1 base short and J 0 bases short, with 8 bases between. The CDR3 reads CASSLVGFSTDTQYF. CDR3 DNA sequence: TGTGCCAGCAGCTTAGTCGGATTTAGCACAGATACGCAGTATTTT.

This chain uses TRBV12-3 or TRBV12-4 with TRBJ1-5, with D possibly being TRBD1 (5 bases). The CDR3 totals 11 residues. Trimming removed 3 bases at V and 9 bases at J, with 6 bases between. The CDR3 here is CASSLQGPQHF. The CDR3, as DNA: TGTGCCAGCAGTTTGCAGGGGCCCCAGCATTTT.

This clonotype was detected only a few times. V gene TRBV6-5 combines with J gene TRBJ1-2; D ambiguous. V lost 10 bases and J 0 bases, leaving 9 bases between the germline ends. Germline V gene sequence: CDR1 MNHEY, CDR2 SVGAGI. This CDR3 contains 12 residues. The DNA for the CDR3 is TGTGCCACCTCACGAGCTAACTATGGCTACACCTTC. It is translated as CATSRANYGYTF.

The chain joins TRBV3-1 to TRBJ2-4; TRBD1 agrees at 9 bases. CDR1 LGHDT and CDR2 YNNKEL come from the germline V gene (reference sequence). Trimming took 4 bases from V and 11 from J; bases not matched to a gene: 3. The CDR3 consists of 12 residues. The CDR3 loop reads CASSRDRAVQYF. The CDR3 nucleotides are TGTGCCAGCAGCCGGGACAGGGCGGTTCAGTACTTC.

This clonotype was counted many times. The chain couples TRBV4-3 to TRBJ2-7, with TRBD1 identical over 11 bases. Unmatched junction bases numbered 1, after V lost 0 bases and J lost 3 bases. Per the germline V gene, CDR1 is LGHNA and CDR2 is YSLEER. The CDR3 runs 15 residues. This CDR3 is CASSQEGTGGYEQYF. As DNA, the CDR3 is TGCGCCAGCAGCCAAGAGGGGACAGGGGGCTACGAGCAGTACTTC.